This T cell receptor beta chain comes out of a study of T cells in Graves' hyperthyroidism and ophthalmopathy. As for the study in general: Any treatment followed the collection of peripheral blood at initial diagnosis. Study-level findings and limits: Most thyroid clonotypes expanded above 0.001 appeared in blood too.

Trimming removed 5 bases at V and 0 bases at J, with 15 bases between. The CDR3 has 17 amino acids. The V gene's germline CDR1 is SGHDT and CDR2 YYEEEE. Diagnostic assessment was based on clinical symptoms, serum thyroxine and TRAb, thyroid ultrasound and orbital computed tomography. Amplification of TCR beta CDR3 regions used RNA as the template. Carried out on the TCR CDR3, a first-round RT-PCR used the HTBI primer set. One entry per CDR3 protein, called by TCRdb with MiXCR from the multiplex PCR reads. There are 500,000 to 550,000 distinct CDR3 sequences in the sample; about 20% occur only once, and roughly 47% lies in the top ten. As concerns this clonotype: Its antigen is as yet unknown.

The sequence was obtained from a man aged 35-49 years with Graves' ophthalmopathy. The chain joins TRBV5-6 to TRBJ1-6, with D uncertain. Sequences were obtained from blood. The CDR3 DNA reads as TGTGCCAGCAGTTCGGGGAGGATTAGCTCCTATAATTCACCCCTCCACTTT. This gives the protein CASSSGRISSYNSPLHF.